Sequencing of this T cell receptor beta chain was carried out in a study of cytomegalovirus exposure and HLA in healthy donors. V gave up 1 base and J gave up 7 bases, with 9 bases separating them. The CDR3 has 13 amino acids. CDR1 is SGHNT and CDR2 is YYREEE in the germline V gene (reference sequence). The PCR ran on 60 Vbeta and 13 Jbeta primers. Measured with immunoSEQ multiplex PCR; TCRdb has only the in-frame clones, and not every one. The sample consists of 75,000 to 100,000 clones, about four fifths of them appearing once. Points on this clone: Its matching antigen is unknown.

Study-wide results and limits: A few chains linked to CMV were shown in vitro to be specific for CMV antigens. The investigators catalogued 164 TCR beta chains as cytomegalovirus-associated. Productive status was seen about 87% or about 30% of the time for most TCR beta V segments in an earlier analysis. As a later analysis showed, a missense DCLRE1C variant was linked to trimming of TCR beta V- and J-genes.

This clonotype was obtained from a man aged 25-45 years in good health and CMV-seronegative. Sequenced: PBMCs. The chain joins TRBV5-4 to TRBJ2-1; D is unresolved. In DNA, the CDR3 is TGTGCCAGCAGCTTGTTACCTATGAATGAGCAGTTCTTC. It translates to CASSLLPMNEQFF.